This T cell receptor (beta chain) appears in the sequencing data of a study of Graves' ophthalmopathy and Graves' hyperthyroidism. This clonotype was observed many times. The antigen remains unidentified. Germline values: CDR1 SGHRS, CDR2 YFSETQ. The CDR3 is 15 residues long. Trimming removed 0 bases at V and 7 bases at J, with 16 bases between. Study conclusions and caveats: Among thyroid clonotypes expanded above 0.001 frequency, most also appeared in blood.

TCR beta CDR3 regions were amplified from RNA transcripts. Second-round multiplex PCR followed a first-round RT-PCR using HTBI primers. TCRdb re-called the multiplex PCR reads through MiXCR, storing one row per CDR3 protein. Of approximately 210,000 distinct CDR3 sequences listed, under 25% are singletons. Uncontrolled infections, pregnancy, lactation or other autoimmune diseases led to patient exclusion. This sequence joins TRBV5-1 and TRBJ1-1; D uncertain. The origin of this receptor is a woman between 45 and 60 years old with Graves' ophthalmopathy. The sequenced sample was peripheral blood. CDR3 amino acids: CASSLVAGSDGEAFF. As DNA, the CDR3 is TGCGCCAGCAGCTTGGTAGCCGGGTCGGATGGTGAAGCTTTCTTT.